Listed below are T cell receptor beta chains from one sample, sequenced in a study of T cells after yellow fever vaccination. One entry per CDR3 protein, called by TCRdb with MiXCR from the 5' RACE reads. The sample gives some 150,000 distinct CDR3 sequences, 6.6% of which show up once; more than 0.6% is in the top ten. This specimen consisted of CD4+ T cells sorted from PBMCs, obtained 10 days after the yellow fever booster vaccination. Receptor source: a man aged 25-40 years who received the YFV17D yellow fever vaccine. Each CDR3 is given with its conserved first and last residue. D genes are given only for firm matches. A clone size is listed for some rows: how often the clone was seen (once, few, many), or a class if it is expanded.

j_call clone_size v_call d_call cdr3_nt cdr3_aa
TRBJ2-7 many TRBV29-1 NA TGCAGCGTTGGAAAGGACAGTGCCTACGAGCAGTACTTC CSVGKDSAYEQYF
TRBJ2-7 few TRBV7-2 NA TGTGCCAGCAGCTTAGGGGCTGACACTTCCTACGAGCAGTACTTC CASSLGADTSYEQYF
TRBJ1-2 many TRBV12-3/TRBV12-4 TRBD1 TGTGCCAGCAGTCCCACTAAGACAGGGGGAAGCTATGGCTACACCTTC CASSPTKTGGSYGYTF
TRBJ2-2 many TRBV14 TRBD2 TGTGCCAGCAGCCAAGCGGGAGGTACCGGGGAGCTGTTTTTT CASSQAGGTGELFF
TRBJ2-7 many TRBV5-1 TRBD1 TGCGCCAGCAGCTTGGAGGGACAGGGTGCCTACGAGCAGTACTTC CASSLEGQGAYEQYF
TRBJ1-2 many TRBV5-6 NA TGTGCCAGCAGCTTGCCAGGGTCGACCTATGGCTACACCTTC CASSLPGSTYGYTF
TRBJ1-6 few TRBV5-5 TRBD1 TGTGCCAGCAGCAAGGGACAGCATAATTCACCCCTCCACTTT CASSKGQHNSPLHF
TRBJ1-3 few TRBV12-3/TRBV12-4 NA TGTGCCAGCAGCCCATATGTCGGCCGGGTTACCTCTGGAAACACCATATATTTT CASSPYVGRVTSGNTIYF
TRBJ2-1 many TRBV20-1 TRBD2 TGCAGTGCTAGACCTAGCGGGAGGGGGAACAATGAGCAGTTCTTC CSARPSGRGNNEQFF
TRBJ2-3 many TRBV7-9 NA TGTGCCAGCAGCTTAGCTGGCTGGTCGGATACGCAGTATTTT CASSLAGWSDTQYF
TRBJ1-2 many TRBV15 TRBD1 TGTGCCACCAGGGGGACAGGGGATAACTATGGCTACACCTTC CATRGTGDNYGYTF
TRBJ2-7 NA TRBV6-1 TRBD2 TGTGCCAGCAGTCGCCGGGACTATCGGTACGAGCAGTACTTC CASSRRDYRYEQYF
TRBJ2-1 many TRBV29-1 NA TGCAGCGCCGGGGGTACCTACAATGAGCAGTTCTTC CSAGGTYNEQFF
TRBJ2-2 many TRBV7-2 NA TGTGCCAGCAGCCCTCGGTTTGACGGGGAGCTGTTTTTT CASSPRFDGELFF
TRBJ2-7 many TRBV20-1 TRBD2 TGCAGTGCTAGAGTAGGAGGGACTACCTACGAGCAGTACTTC CSARVGGTTYEQYF
TRBJ2-1 many TRBV12-3/TRBV12-4 NA TGTGCCAGCAAAGGGCCGAGCGGATACAATGAGCAGTTCTTC CASKGPSGYNEQFF
TRBJ2-1 many TRBV20-1 NA TGCAGTGCTAGAGGAAAAAGCGGCCACCCTTTGGATGAGCAGTTCTTC CSARGKSGHPLDEQFF
TRBJ2-3 many TRBV25-1 TRBD2 TGTGCCAGCAGTGACCCCGGTATATCGCGGGAGTACATGGATTTT CASSDPGISREYMDF
TRBJ2-7 many TRBV6-5 TRBD2 TGTGCCAGCAGTTACTCTAAGCGGGAGGTCTACGAGCAGTACTTC CASSYSKREVYEQYF
TRBJ1-2 few TRBV15 NA TGTGCCACCAGCCTGGGTAACTATGGCTACACCTTC CATSLGNYGYTF